The 29 T cell receptor beta chains below were found in one sample sequenced in a study of cytomegalovirus exposure and HLA in healthy donors. 60 Vbeta and 13 Jbeta primers were used in PCR. Using immunoSEQ multiplex PCR, the repertoire was profiled, and TCRdb retains in-frame clones only, with some absent. In the table there are approximately 150,000 clones, around 73% of which are singletons. The sequenced material came from PBMCs. Every receptor here comes from a female donor in good health and CMV-seronegative.

This clone appeared once. The chain uses TRBV6-4 and TRBJ1-2, with 8 bases fitting TRBD1. Germline-derived CDR1 and CDR2 are MRHNA and SNTAGT. The CDR3 spans 16 residues. V lost 4 bases and J lost 4; bases outside the gene matches: 11. The CDR3 coding sequence is TGTGCCAGCAGTGTCACCGGGACAGGCAGTCTCTATGGCTACACCTTC. Protein sequence: CASSVTGTGSLYGYTF.

V usage is TRBV7-9 and J usage is TRBJ2-3; TRBD1 matches 9 bases. Germline V gene data show CDR1 as SEHNR and CDR2 as FQNEAQ (reference sequence). The CDR3 contains 15 residues. V dropped 3 bases and J dropped 0; count of bases not matched to a gene: 1. The CDR3 protein is CASSFTGGSTDTQYF. For the CDR3, the DNA is TGTGCCAGCAGCTTCACAGGGGGCAGCACAGATACGCAGTATTTT.

The chain is built from TRBV10-3 and TRBJ2-3, with D maybe TRBD2 (6 bases). CDR1 is ENHRY and CDR2 is SYGVKD in the germline V gene. The CDR3 has 17 amino acids. Trimming stripped 0 bases from V and 9 bases from J, with 22 bases between. The CDR3 reads CAISESQGLPGLITQYF. The CDR3 DNA is TGTGCCATCAGTGAGTCGCAGGGCCTGCCCGGACTAATCACGCAGTATTTT.

The genes are TRBV7-2 and TRBJ2-5, with D perhaps matching TRBD1 (6 bases). Per germline, CDR1 SGHTA and CDR2 FQGNSA. With 5 bases removed from V and 1 base from J, the gap between germline ends came to 8 bases. The CDR3 is made up of 13 amino acids. CDR3 DNA sequence: TGTGCCAGCAGCAGACAGGTCCAAGAGACCCAGTACTTC. It codes for CASSRQVQETQYF.

The CDR3 nucleotides are TGCGCCAGCAGCCAGGCCTACAGGGGGTCTGGAAACACCATATATTTT. It specifies CASSQAYRGSGNTIYF. The V and J genes are TRBV5-1 and TRBJ1-3; TRBD1 agrees at 8 bases. The CDR3 has 16 residues. Germline V CDR1 and CDR2: SGHRS, YFSETQ. Trimming took 4 bases from V and 1 from J; bases not matched to a gene: 7.

The V gene is TRBV27, the J gene TRBJ2-1, with D perhaps matching TRBD2 (5 bases). Germline V gene sequence: CDR1 MNHEY, CDR2 SMNVEV (reference sequence). The CDR3 extends over 15 amino acids. Trimming cost V 6 bases and J 6 bases, with 18 bases left between them. CDR3 sequence (DNA): TGTGCCAGCAGACCCAGCGGTTCAGCCGGCAATGAGCAGTTCTTC. Its protein is CASRPSGSAGNEQFF.

The chain is built from TRBV4-3 and TRBJ2-7, with 12 bases fitting TRBD1. The CDR3 sequence is 15 residues long. CDR1 and CDR2 (germline): LGHNA, YSLEER. The trim removed 4 bases at V and 7 bases at J, leaving 8 bases unmatched. The CDR3 DNA reads as TGCGCCAGCAGCCCCGCGGGACAGGGGGCTTGGGAGCAGTACTTC. As protein: CASSPAGQGAWEQYF.

The chain employs TRBV5-8 and TRBJ2-5; D may be TRBD1 (5 bases). V was cut by 1 base and J by 2 bases, with 18 bases left in between. Germline values: CDR1 SGHTS, CDR2 YDEGEE. This CDR3 is 17 amino acids long. This chain's CDR3 is CASSLIGAGFLQETQYF. CDR3 coding DNA: TGTGCCAGCAGCTTGATTGGGGCTGGCTTTTTACAAGAGACCCAGTACTTC.

The chain couples TRBV10-1 to TRBJ2-2; no firm D call. Deletions cut 10 bases from V and 4 bases from J, with 22 bases between. The CDR3 is 16 residues long. Germline V gene data show CDR1 as WNHNN and CDR2 as SYGVQD (reference sequence). The CDR3 DNA sequence: TGCGCCATCCTCCCCGGTTCTACTGAGAGCACCGGGGAGCTGTTTTTT. Protein: CAILPGSTESTGELFF.

This clone turned up a few times. The chain joins TRBV2 to TRBJ1-1; TRBD1 aligns across 8 bases. CDR3 length: 14 residues. Germline trimming cut 5 bases from V and 6 bases from J; bases unmatched to any gene: 8. Germline V CDR1 and CDR2: SNHLY, FYNNEI. CDR3 amino acids: CASSRGQASAEAFF. The CDR3 DNA follows: TGTGCCAGCAGTAGGGGACAGGCTTCGGCTGAAGCTTTCTTT.

The rearrangement joins TRBV19 to TRBJ2-7, with 7 bases that match TRBD2. There are 12 residues in the CDR3. Germline V gene lookup returns CDR1 LNHDA and CDR2 SQIVND (reference sequence). Losses at the gene ends were 8 bases for V and 0 bases for J; bases not matched to a gene: 1. The CDR3 reads CASRGSSYEQYF. CDR3 bases: TGTGCCAGTCGCGGGAGCTCCTACGAGCAGTACTTC.

As to this clone: The junction does not match germline at one end; this may be a read error. V is TRBV2 and J is TRBJ1-5, with 7 bases lining up with TRBD1. Per the germline V gene, CDR1 is SNHLY and CDR2 is FYNNEI. The CDR3 is 14 amino acids. The CDR3 spells CASREDRVSQPQHF. Written as DNA, the CDR3 is TGTGCCAGCAGGGAAGACAGGGTAAGCCAGCCCCAGCATTTT.

The count of this clone is one. The chain joins TRBV2 to TRBJ1-2, with D uncertain. Trimming left V 5 bases short and J 0 bases short, with 7 bases between. Germline assignment: CDR1 SNHLY and CDR2 FYNNEI. This CDR3 is 13 amino acids long. The CDR3 DNA sequence: TGTGCCAGCAGTAACGGAGCTAACTATGGCTACACCTTC. Protein: CASSNGANYGYTF.

Remarks on this clone: A read error may produce the germline difference seen at one junction end. The chain is built from TRBV7-9 and TRBJ2-1, with D tentatively TRBD1 (6 bases). The CDR3 has 12 residues. Germline CDR1 SEHNR, CDR2 FQNEAQ (reference sequence). This CDR3 is CSSSLDRREQFF. CDR3 DNA: TGTTCCAGCAGCTTAGACAGGCGTGAGCAGTTCTTC. The complete variable domain, with remaining parts taken from reference TRBV7-9 and TRBJ2-1, reads DTGVSQNPRHKITKRGQNVTFRCDPISEHNRLYWYRQTLGQGPEFLTYFQNEAQLEKSRLLSDRFSAERPKGSFSTLEIQRTEQGDSAMYLCSSSLDRREQFFGPGTRLTVL.

In the case of this clone: One junction end does not reproduce the germline sequence, and a read error may be involved. V and J are TRBV19 and TRBJ2-1; 7 bases agree with TRBD2. CDR3 length: 15 amino acids. Germline CDR1 LNHDA, CDR2 SQIVND (reference sequence). CDR3 nucleotide sequence: TGTACCAGTAGTGGCCCGGGGAGGGTCTACAATGAGCAGTTCTTC. It specifies CTSSGPGRVYNEQFF. Based on the CDR3 plus reference TRBV19 and TRBJ2-1, the full variable domain is DGGITQSPKYLFRKEGQNVTLSCEQNLNHDAMYWYRQDPGQGLRLIYYSQIVNDFQKGDIAEGYSVSREKKESFPLTVTSAQKNPTAFYLCTSSGPGRVYNEQFFGPGTRLTVL.

The chain combines TRBV5-1 with TRBJ2-7, with 9 bases identical to TRBD2. The CDR3 totals 13 residues. Germline trimming cut 5 bases from V and 2 bases from J; bases unmatched to any gene: 2. CDR1 is SGHRS, CDR2 YFSETQ, per germline. CDR3 sequence (DNA): TGCGCCAGCAGATTAGCGGGGGCCTACGAGCAGTACTTC. Its translation: CASRLAGAYEQYF.

The chain has TRBV13 and TRBJ2-6; D gene uncertain. The CDR3 contains 14 residues. The germline gives CDR1 PRHDT, CDR2 FYEKMQ (reference sequence). V was cut by 4 bases and J by 0 bases, with 4 bases left in between. Here the CDR3 reads CASSSNSGANVLTF. In DNA, the CDR3 is TGTGCCAGCAGCTCCAACTCTGGGGCCAACGTCCTGACTTTC.

The chain links TRBV28 to TRBJ1-5; TRBD1 is a possible D gene (5 bases). The CDR3 runs 15 residues. The V and J ends lost 5 bases and 5 bases respectively, with 16 bases between them. The germline V gene encodes CDR1 MDHEN and CDR2 SYDVKM. The CDR3 bases are TGTGCCAGCAGTGAGACCGACAGCCCCTATCAGCCCCAGCATTTT. Its protein is CASSETDSPYQPQHF.

About this clone itself: This specimen includes other DNA sequences encoding the same CDR3. The chain links TRBV28 to TRBJ2-1; D remains ambiguous. This CDR3 region has 14 residues. Germline values: CDR1 MDHEN, CDR2 SYDVKM. Trimming shortened V by 3 bases and J by 6 bases, and 12 bases separated the two germline ends. The CDR3 protein is CASSFLRLINEQFF. CDR3 DNA: TGTGCCAGCAGTTTCCTAAGACTGATCAATGAGCAGTTCTTC.

V and J are TRBV5-4 and TRBJ2-7; tentatively, D is TRBD1 (6 bases). Germline V gene lookup returns CDR1 SGHNT and CDR2 YYREEE (reference sequence). The CDR3 contains 15 residues. V was pared by 4 bases and J by 6 bases, with 20 bases between. The CDR3 DNA sequence: TGTGCCAGCAGCGAAAGAGCCACAGGGATTGGCGAGCAGTACTTC. Its translation: CASSERATGIGEQYF.

The V gene is TRBV6-5, the J gene TRBJ2-6; no clear D. Between the trimmed V and J ends, which lost 2 bases and 0 bases, there was a span of 5 bases. The germline CDR1 and CDR2 sequences are MNHEY and SVGAGI. The CDR3 covers 15 residues. DNA for the CDR3: TGTGCCAGCAGTTACGGAGTCTCTGGGGCCAACGTCCTGACTTTC. Its protein is CASSYGVSGANVLTF.

V usage is TRBV5-1 and J usage is TRBJ1-3; TRBD1 aligns across 8 bases. Looked up from germline, CDR1 is SGHRS and CDR2 is YFSETQ. The CDR3 runs 16 residues. Unmatched junction bases numbered 9, after V lost 3 bases and J lost 4 bases. Here the CDR3 reads CASSSLDRARGNTIYF. DNA for the CDR3: TGCGCCAGCAGCTCGCTGGACAGGGCCAGGGGAAACACCATATATTTT.

In this sample, this clone turned up a few times. This chain joins TRBV7-2 and TRBJ1-6; no clear D. The CDR3 has 13 amino acids. Germline V lookup: CDR1 SGHTA, CDR2 FQGNSA. The ends were cut back, 4 bases at V and 7 bases at J, with 8 bases in the middle. CDR3 sequence: CASSSSGNSPLHF. The CDR3 nucleotides are TGTGCCAGCAGCTCTAGTGGGAATTCACCCCTCCACTTT.

A few counts support this clone. This chain links TRBV7-9 with TRBJ2-7; TRBD1 aligns across 8 bases. V lost 1 base to trimming and J lost 2 bases; unmatched junction nucleotides: 7. Germline lookup yields CDR1 SEHNR and CDR2 FQNEAQ (reference sequence). The CDR3 has 16 amino acids. The CDR3 loop reads CASSLVRTGSTYEQYF. The CDR3 DNA sequence: TGTGCCAGCAGCTTAGTTCGGACAGGGAGTACCTACGAGCAGTACTTC. Variable domain in full (rest from reference TRBV7-9 and TRBJ2-7): DTGVSQNPRHKITKRGQNVTFRCDPISEHNRLYWYRQTLGQGPEFLTYFQNEAQLEKSRLLSDRFSAERPKGSFSTLEIQRTEQGDSAMYLCASSLVRTGSTYEQYFGPGTRLTVT.

V gene TRBV2 combines with J gene TRBJ1-6; D call uncertain. The CDR3 contains 17 residues. From germline, CDR1 is SNHLY and CDR2 FYNNEI. Between the trimmed V and J ends, which lost 6 bases and 0 bases, there was a span of 15 bases. CDR3 DNA sequence: TGTGCCAGCAGGAGAACTGGGCAGAGCTCCTATAATTCACCCCTCCACTTT. Amino acid sequence: CASRRTGQSSYNSPLHF.

The V and J genes are TRBV19 and TRBJ1-1; 8 positions match TRBD1. Germline CDR1 LNHDA, CDR2 SQIVND (reference sequence). The CDR3 contains 15 residues. The trim removed 3 bases at V and 4 bases at J, leaving 7 bases unmatched. For the CDR3, the DNA is TGTGCCAGTAGTATTCAGCCTACAGGGGGCACTGAAGCTTTCTTT. It is translated as CASSIQPTGGTEAFF.

V is TRBV19 and J is TRBJ2-5; D remains unclear. This CDR3 contains 14 residues. Germline V CDR1 and CDR2: LNHDA, SQIVND (reference sequence). Trimming pared 3 bases from V and 3 bases from J, leaving 11 bases between. The CDR3 sequence is CASSMIGGKETQYF. The DNA of the CDR3 is TGTGCCAGTAGTATGATTGGCGGAAAAGAGACCCAGTACTTC.

The chain uses TRBV19 and TRBJ2-2; the D gene is possibly TRBD2 (5 bases). The germline gives CDR1 LNHDA, CDR2 SQIVND (reference sequence). V was shortened by 9 bases and J by 4 bases, with 15 bases between the two germline ends. The CDR3 is 14 residues long. The CDR3 is CASTEEWITGELFF. The CDR3 DNA reads TGTGCCAGCACGGAGGAGTGGATCACCGGGGAGCTGTTTTTT.

V gene TRBV10-3 combines with J gene TRBJ1-2, with D perhaps TRBD1 (5 bases). In germline, CDR1 is ENHRY, CDR2 SYGVKD. V was trimmed by 3 bases and J by 8 bases, leaving 10 bases between them. The CDR3 runs to 12 residues. This chain's CDR3 is CAISESGYGYTF. The DNA of the CDR3 is TGTGCCATCAGTGAATCAGGGTACGGCTACACCTTC.